Listed here are 5 T cell receptor beta chains from one sample, sequenced in a study of blood T cell repertoires in COVID-19. Produced via immunoSEQ multiplex PCR; TCRdb's table is partial and in-frame only. This table has over 350,000 clones, just under 90% appearing once. Sequencing was done on a sample of PBMCs or T cells enriched from blood (not recorded which). Every receptor here comes from a woman aged 45-65 years who had recovered from COVID-19.

The chain has TRBV7-9 and TRBJ1-2, with D uncertain. Germline CDR1 and CDR2: SEHNR and FQNEAQ (reference sequence). The CDR3 contains 14 residues. V gave up 5 bases and J gave up 4 bases, with 14 bases separating them. CDR3 DNA sequence: TGTGCCAGCAGCCTCCCGGAGGCGGGCTATGGCTACACCTTC. Protein product: CASSLPEAGYGYTF.

J is TRBJ1-2 and V is TRBV6-5; 10 nucleotides agree with TRBD1. Germline V lookup: CDR1 MNHEY, CDR2 SVGAGI. V dropped 6 bases and J dropped 7; count of bases not matched to a gene: 5. This CDR3 spans 13 amino acids. The CDR3 DNA reads as TGTGCCAGCAGGCCGACAGGGGGCTTTGGCTACACCTTC. Protein: CASRPTGGFGYTF.

The chain couples TRBV9 to TRBJ2-4; the D gene is possibly TRBD1 (6 bases). This CDR3 contains 13 residues. Trimming removed 3 bases at V and 9 bases at J, with 13 bases between. Germline V lookup: CDR1 SGDLS, CDR2 YYNGEE. The CDR3 DNA reads TGTGCCAGCAGCGCAGGGGACCGGGGCATTCAGTACTTC. Translated, it gives CASSAGDRGIQYF.

The chain is built from TRBV5-1 and TRBJ1-1; unclear D gene. Germline V gene sequence: CDR1 SGHRS, CDR2 YFSETQ. With 2 bases removed from V and 2 bases from J, the gap between germline ends came to 13 bases. The CDR3 covers 15 residues. DNA of the CDR3: TGCGCCAGCAGCTTTGGTGGCACGATAAACACTGAAGCTTTCTTT. This codes for CASSFGGTINTEAFF.

The chain uses TRBV19 and TRBJ1-5; 7 bases are shared with TRBD1. CDR1 LNHDA and CDR2 SQIVND come from the germline V gene (reference sequence). CDR3 size: 15 residues. The V and J ends lost 7 bases and 2 bases, in that order; junction bases with no gene match: 8. In nucleotides, the CDR3 is TGTGCCAGTAAAGGGGACAGTTCGCGCAATCAGCCCCAGCATTTT. Its translation is CASKGDSSRNQPQHF. The whole variable domain, filled in from reference TRBV19 and TRBJ1-5, reads DGGITQSPKYLFRKEGQNVTLSCEQNLNHDAMYWYRQDPGQGLRLIYYSQIVNDFQKGDIAEGYSVSREKKESFPLTVTSAQKNPTAFYLCASKGDSSRNQPQHFGDGTRLSIL.